One and the same sample provided the 18 T cell receptor beta chains below, sequenced in a study of shared clonotypes between healthy human individuals. TCRdb's table, derived via immunoSEQ multiplex PCR, lists solely in-frame clones and lacks some. Found here are over 2 million clones, less than 95% of them singletons; the top ten hold 0.9% to 1.3%. CD45RO-negative CD8 cells positively selected for CCR7 made up the naive population, which excluded terminally differentiated effector memory CD45RA+ cells. Sequencing was carried out using naive CD8+ T cells sorted from blood. The receptors derive from a man between 18 and 29 years old in good health.

The chain recombines TRBV6-5 with TRBJ2-5, with 7 bases identical to TRBD2. Losses at the gene ends were 7 bases for V and 2 bases for J; bases not matched to a gene: 10. The germline CDR1 and CDR2 sequences are MNHEY and SVGAGI. This CDR3 has 15 residues. The CDR3 sequence is CASIPSSGVQETQYF. Here the CDR3 DNA reads TGTGCCAGCATCCCATCCAGCGGGGTACAAGAGACCCAGTACTTC.

Worth noting for this clone: This same CDR3 is encoded by further DNA sequences in the sample. The rearrangement joins TRBV19 to TRBJ2-1; D is possibly TRBD2 (5 bases). Trimming took 6 bases from V and 1 from J, leaving 7 bases between them. CDR1 and CDR2 (germline): LNHDA, SQIVND (reference sequence). The CDR3 runs 13 residues. CDR3 sequence: CASRGSSYNEQFF. CDR3 coding DNA: TGTGCCAGTAGGGGGAGTTCCTACAATGAGCAGTTCTTC.

The V and J genes are TRBV6-5 and TRBJ2-5, with D hard to call. V was trimmed by 6 bases and J by 7 bases, leaving 12 bases between them. CDR3 length equals 12 residues. Germline V CDR1 and CDR2: MNHEY, SVGAGI. The CDR3 is CASSGLWGTQYF. The DNA of the CDR3 is TGTGCCAGCAGCGGGCTGTGGGGGACCCAGTACTTC.

The chain uses TRBV19 and TRBJ2-1; no clear D gene. V was trimmed by 2 bases and J by 10 bases, leaving 15 bases between them. This CDR3 is 14 amino acids long. CDR1 is LNHDA, CDR2 SQIVND, per germline (reference sequence). CDR3 protein: CASSISWPSREQFF. The CDR3 bases are TGTGCCAGTAGTATATCTTGGCCCTCTAGGGAGCAGTTCTTC.

This clone was observed a single time. The J gene is TRBJ1-1, the V gene TRBV7-9; TRBD1 matches 8 bases. The V gene end was trimmed by 3 bases and the J gene end by 10 bases; junction bases not matched to a gene: 7. Germline lookup yields CDR1 SEHNR and CDR2 FQNEAQ (reference sequence). CDR3 size: 13 residues. CDR3 sequence: CASSLDRANGAFF. CDR3 nucleotides: TGTGCCAGCAGCTTGGACAGGGCAAACGGAGCTTTCTTT. Looking up the rest from reference TRBV7-9 and TRBJ1-1 gives the full variable domain: DTGVSQNPRHKITKRGQNVTFRCDPISEHNRLYWYRQTLGQGPEFLTYFQNEAQLEKSRLLSDRFSAERPKGSFSTLEIQRTEQGDSAMYLCASSLDRANGAFFGQGTRLTVV.

CDR3 residues: CASSEGRTSGGREQYF. The CDR3 DNA sequence: TGTGCCAGCAGTGAAGGTAGGACTAGCGGGGGACGGGAGCAGTACTTC. This sequence joins TRBV6-1 and TRBJ2-7, with 13 positions matching TRBD2. The J segment lost 7 bases and the V segment lost 1 base, leaving 7 bases of the junction unmatched. This CDR3 contains 16 residues. Germline CDR1 reads MNHNS; CDR2 reads SASEGT.

The chain links TRBV5-6 to TRBJ2-3; D remains ambiguous. This CDR3 region has 15 residues. CDR1 is SGHDT and CDR2 is YYEEEE in the germline V gene. V shed 4 bases and J shed 4 bases, with 16 bases lying between them. For the CDR3, the DNA is TGTGCCAGCAGCGACATACGGCAGGAATCAGATACGCAGTATTTT. As protein: CASSDIRQESDTQYF.

This sequence joins TRBV28 and TRBJ2-1; D is undetermined. This CDR3 spans 14 amino acids. Germline V gene data show CDR1 as MDHEN and CDR2 as SYDVKM. The V gene lost 2 bases and the J gene lost 3 bases, with 8 bases spanning the gap. CDR3 amino acids: CASSLGRFYNEQFF. CDR3 DNA: TGTGCCAGCAGTTTAGGGCGATTCTACAATGAGCAGTTCTTC.

The sample holds one count of this clone. The chain carries TRBV15 and TRBJ1-1, with D unresolved. V was shortened by 0 bases and J by 1 base, with 6 bases between the two germline ends. The CDR3 runs 14 residues. The germline gives CDR1 LNHNV, CDR2 YYDKDF (reference sequence). The CDR3: CATSRDGENTEAFF. The CDR3 bases are TGTGCCACCAGCAGAGATGGAGAGAACACTGAAGCTTTCTTT.

This chain uses TRBV2 with TRBJ2-3; the D is unclear. V shed 7 bases and J shed 5 bases, with 19 bases lying between them. The germline gives CDR1 SNHLY, CDR2 FYNNEI. This CDR3 comprises 15 residues. As DNA, the CDR3 is TGTGCCAGCATCCCTCCGGAAGGTCTAGGAGATACGCAGTATTTT. Protein product: CASIPPEGLGDTQYF.

This chain links TRBV2 with TRBJ2-5; 11 positions agree with TRBD1. Germline CDR1 reads SNHLY; CDR2 reads FYNNEI. This CDR3 contains 16 residues. V was clipped by 5 bases and J by 3 bases; unmatched bases: 8. The CDR3 region is CASSIPGTGGEETQYF. As DNA, the CDR3 is TGTGCCAGCAGTATACCCGGGACAGGGGGGGAAGAGACCCAGTACTTC. The full variable domain, in which reference TRBV2 and TRBJ2-5 provide the parts outside the CDR3, is EPEVTQTPSHQVTQMGQEVILRCVPISNHLYFYWYRQILGQKVEFLVSFYNNEISEKSEIFDDQFSVERPDGSNFTLKIRSTKLEDSAMYFCASSIPGTGGEETQYFGPGTRLLVL.

The chain recombines TRBV10-3 with TRBJ2-2; TRBD1 matches at 8 bases. Germline V gene lookup returns CDR1 ENHRY and CDR2 SYGVKD. The CDR3 sequence is 15 residues long. V was pared by 8 bases and J by 0 bases, with 5 bases of the junction left unmatched. The CDR3 reads CAIGGQGANTGELFF. The CDR3, as DNA: TGTGCCATCGGAGGACAGGGCGCGAACACCGGGGAGCTGTTTTTT.

The V gene is TRBV4-1, the J gene TRBJ1-2, with a possible D match to TRBD1 (5 bases). With 4 bases removed from V and 3 bases from J, the gap between germline ends came to 18 bases. The CDR3 has 16 residues. Germline CDR1 and CDR2: MGHRA and YSYEKL. The CDR3 sequence is CASSPKVRTNYYGYTF. Written as DNA, the CDR3 is TGCGCCAGCAGCCCCAAGGTCAGGACAAACTACTATGGCTACACCTTC.

The rearrangement uses TRBV4-1 and TRBJ2-3; 7 bases fit TRBD2. The germline gives CDR1 MGHRA, CDR2 YSYEKL. The CDR3 contains 16 residues. Trimming at V came to 2 bases and at J to 2 bases, leaving 7 bases not matched to a gene. CDR3 sequence (DNA): TGCGCCAGCAGCCAATTCGCAGCGGGATCCACAGATACGCAGTATTTT. It codes for CASSQFAAGSTDTQYF.

As concerns this clone: Other DNA sequences of this sample code for an identical CDR3. The genes are TRBV27 and TRBJ2-3; D gene uncertain. Germline CDR1 reads MNHEY; CDR2 reads SMNVEV (reference sequence). The CDR3 covers 13 residues. Trimming stripped 6 bases from V and 2 bases from J, with 9 bases between. The CDR3 region has the DNA TGTGCCAGCAGCTTCGGCCTCACAGATACGCAGTATTTT. Amino acids: CASSFGLTDTQYF.

The table lists this clone with a count of one. The V call is TRBV25-1, the J call TRBJ2-3; 9 nucleotides match TRBD1. J lost 4 bases, V lost 4 bases, and 6 bases had no gene match. From germline, CDR1 is MGHDK and CDR2 SYGVNS. The CDR3 has 15 residues. CDR3 DNA: TGTGCCAGCAGTGGCTGGGACAGGGCCCCAGATACGCAGTATTTT. The encoded protein is CASSGWDRAPDTQYF.

The rearrangement uses TRBV11-2 and TRBJ1-1, with 11 nucleotides matching TRBD1. CDR1 is SGHAT and CDR2 is FQNNGV in the germline V gene. Germline trimming cut 5 bases from V and 2 bases from J; bases unmatched to any gene: 4. CDR3 length: 15 amino acids. CDR3 residues: CASSEGQGANTEAFF. DNA of the CDR3: TGTGCCAGCAGCGAAGGACAGGGGGCCAACACTGAAGCTTTCTTT.

The J gene is TRBJ2-7, the V gene TRBV5-1; D is perhaps TRBD2 (7 bases). Germline assignment: CDR1 SGHRS and CDR2 YFSETQ. The CDR3 is 16 residues long. Trimming stripped 4 bases from V and 6 bases from J, with 23 bases between. Written as DNA, the CDR3 is TGCGCCAGCAGCCTAGGCGCAGGGGAGGGGCCGAGCGAGCAGTACTTC. Translating it yields CASSLGAGEGPSEQYF.